This entry concerns a single T cell receptor (beta chain). The data are from a study of CD8 T cells in Susac syndrome. Sequencing targeted TCR beta in T cells from blood (CD8+ and CD4+). Reverse transcription used roughly 0.5 to 1 ug RNA and random hexamers. Each CDR3 protein is one row after TCRdb ran MiXCR on the immunoSEQ multiplex PCR reads. This table holds approximately 75,000 distinct CDR3 sequences, around 95% found once. Germline V gene data show CDR1 as SGDLS and CDR2 as YYNGEE. V was cut by 0 bases and J by 6 bases, with 6 bases left in between. The CDR3 runs to 12 residues. The specimen was CD8+ T cells from PBMCs. The TCR sequence derives from a human donor in good health. The chain links TRBV9 to TRBJ2-5; D is unclear. The chain's CDR3 is CASSVAGKTQYF. The CDR3 DNA reads TGTGCCAGCAGCGTAGCTGGCAAGACCCAGTACTTC.